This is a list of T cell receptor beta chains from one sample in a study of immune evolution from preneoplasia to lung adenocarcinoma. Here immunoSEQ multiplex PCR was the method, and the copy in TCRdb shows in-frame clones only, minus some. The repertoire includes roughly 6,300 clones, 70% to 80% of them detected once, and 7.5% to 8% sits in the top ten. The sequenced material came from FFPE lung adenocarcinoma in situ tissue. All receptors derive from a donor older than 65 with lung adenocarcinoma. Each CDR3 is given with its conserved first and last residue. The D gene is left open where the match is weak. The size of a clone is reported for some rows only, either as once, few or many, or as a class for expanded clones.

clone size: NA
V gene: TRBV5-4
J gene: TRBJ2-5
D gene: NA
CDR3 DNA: TGTGCCAGCAGCTTGGAACTTAGGGAGACCCAGTACTTC
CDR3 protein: CASSLELRETQYF

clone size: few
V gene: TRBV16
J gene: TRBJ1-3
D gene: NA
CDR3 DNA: TGTGCCAGCAGCCAACTCAGCTCTGGAAACACCATATATTTT
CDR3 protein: CASSQLSSGNTIYF

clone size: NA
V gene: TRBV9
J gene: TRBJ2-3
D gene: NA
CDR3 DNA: TGTGCCAGCAGCTCAGTAGGAGGGGTAGATACGCAGTATTTT
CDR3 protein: CASSSVGGVDTQYF

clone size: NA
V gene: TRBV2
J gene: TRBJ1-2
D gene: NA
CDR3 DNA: TGTGCCAGCAGTGAAGCGCGAGGGGGGGATGGCTACACCTTC
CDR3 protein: CASSEARGGDGYTF

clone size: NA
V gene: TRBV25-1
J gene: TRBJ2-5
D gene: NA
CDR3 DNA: TGTGCCAGCAGTGAAGAGACTGAGGGTGAGACCCAGTACTTC
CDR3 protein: CASSEETEGETQYF

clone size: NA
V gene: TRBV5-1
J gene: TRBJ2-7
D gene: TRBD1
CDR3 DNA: TGCGCCAGCAGCTTGATTCCAGGGGGTGGCGAGCAGTACTTC
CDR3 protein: CASSLIPGGGEQYF

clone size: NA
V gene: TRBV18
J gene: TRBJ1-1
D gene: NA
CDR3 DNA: TGTGCCAGCTCAACAAGTAGGGACACTGAAGCTTTCTTT
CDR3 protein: CASSTSRDTEAFF

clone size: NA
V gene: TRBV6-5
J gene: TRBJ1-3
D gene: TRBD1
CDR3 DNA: TGTGCCAGCTGGGGGACAGCAAGCTCTGGAAACACCATATATTTT
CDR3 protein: CASWGTASSGNTIYF

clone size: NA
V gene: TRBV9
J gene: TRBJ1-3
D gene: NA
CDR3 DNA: TGTGCCAGCAGCGTAGAGGGAGGTGGAAACACCATATATTTT
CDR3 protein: CASSVEGGGNTIYF

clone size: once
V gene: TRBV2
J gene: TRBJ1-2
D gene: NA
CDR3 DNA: TGTGCCAGCAGTGCGACAATTTATGGCTACACCTTC
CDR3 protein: CASSATIYGYTF

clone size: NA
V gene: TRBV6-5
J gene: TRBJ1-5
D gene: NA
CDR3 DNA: TGTGCCAGCAGTTACCACCTTACTAGCAATCAGCCCCAGCATTTT
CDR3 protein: CASSYHLTSNQPQHF

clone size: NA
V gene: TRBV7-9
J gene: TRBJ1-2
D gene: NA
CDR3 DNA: TGTGCCAGCAGCAGAACAAGGCTATACGGCTACACCTTC
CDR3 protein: CASSRTRLYGYTF

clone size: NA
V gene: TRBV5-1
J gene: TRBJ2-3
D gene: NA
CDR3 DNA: TGCGCCAGCAGCCCTAACACGGATACGCAGTATTTT
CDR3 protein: CASSPNTDTQYF

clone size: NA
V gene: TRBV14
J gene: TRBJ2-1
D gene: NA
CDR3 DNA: TGTGCCAGCAGCCAATGGCAGGGGCCTATCAATGAGCAGTTCTTC
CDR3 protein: CASSQWQGPINEQFF

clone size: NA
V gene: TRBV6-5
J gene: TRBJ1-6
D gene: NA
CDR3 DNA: TGTGCCAGCAGTTACTCAGAGGAGAATTCACCCCTCCACTTT
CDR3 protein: CASSYSEENSPLHF

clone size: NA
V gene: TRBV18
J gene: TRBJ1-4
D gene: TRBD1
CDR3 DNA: TGTGCCAGCACCACCGGGACAGGGGGAGATGAAAAACTGTTTTTT
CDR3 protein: CASTTGTGGDEKLFF

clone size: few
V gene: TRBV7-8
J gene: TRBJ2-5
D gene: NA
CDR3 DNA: TGTGCCAGCAGCCTTAACCAAGAGACCCAGTACTTC
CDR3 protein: CASSLNQETQYF

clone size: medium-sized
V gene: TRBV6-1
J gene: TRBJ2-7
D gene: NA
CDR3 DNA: TGTGCCAGCAGTGAAGATGCTTTCTACGAGCAGTACTTC
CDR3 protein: CASSEDAFYEQYF

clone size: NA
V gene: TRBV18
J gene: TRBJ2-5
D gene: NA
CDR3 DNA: TGTGCCAGCGCGGACTCCCCTCCAGAGACCCAGTACTTC
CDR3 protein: CASADSPPETQYF

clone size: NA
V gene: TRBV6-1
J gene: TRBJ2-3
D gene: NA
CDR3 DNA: TGTGCCAGCGGTAACACAGATACGCAGTATTTT
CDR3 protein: CASGNTDTQYF

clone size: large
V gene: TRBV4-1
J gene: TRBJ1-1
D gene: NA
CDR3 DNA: TGCGCCAGCAGCCAAGGCCGGGTGGGTGTAGGGACTGAAGCTTTCTTT
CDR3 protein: CASSQGRVGVGTEAFF

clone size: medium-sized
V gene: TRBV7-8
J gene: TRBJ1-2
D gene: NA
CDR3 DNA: TGTGCCAGCAGCTTGGAAGGGGCTAGCTACACCTTC
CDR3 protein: CASSLEGASYTF

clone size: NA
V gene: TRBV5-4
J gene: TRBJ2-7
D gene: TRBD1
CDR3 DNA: TGTGCCGGAAGGGACAGCGTAACCTACGAGCAGTACTTC
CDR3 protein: CAGRDSVTYEQYF

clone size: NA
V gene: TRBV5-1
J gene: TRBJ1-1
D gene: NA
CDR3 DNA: TGCGCCAGCAGCTTGGCCGGCGGGGTTAACACTGAAGCTTTCTTT
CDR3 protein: CASSLAGGVNTEAFF

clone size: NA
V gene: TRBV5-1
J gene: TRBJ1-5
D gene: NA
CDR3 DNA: TGCGCCAGCAGCCCGGGCCCGGGGGAGCCCCAGCATTTT
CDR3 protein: CASSPGPGEPQHF

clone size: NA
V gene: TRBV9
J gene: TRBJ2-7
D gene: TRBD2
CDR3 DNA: TGTGCCAGCAGCTCACTAGCGGGAGACTACGAGCAGTACTTC
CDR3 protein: CASSSLAGDYEQYF

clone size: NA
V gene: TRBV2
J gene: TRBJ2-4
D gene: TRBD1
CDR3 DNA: TGTGCCAGCAGGGGGGACAGGGTGGGCATTCAGTACTTC
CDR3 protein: CASRGDRVGIQYF